This T cell receptor beta chain was identified during a study of cytomegalovirus exposure and HLA in healthy donors. At the level of the study: An early data release held some 85 million unique TCRs from HLA-typed donors. Study-level results: In a later analysis, a missense DCLRE1C variant was linked to TCR beta V- and J-gene trimming. In vitro data verified a few CMV-associated chains as specific for CMV antigens.

V lost 2 bases and J lost 3, with 11 bases in between. Germline lookup yields CDR1 SGHRS and CDR2 YFSETQ. The CDR3 spans 15 residues. The primer mix had 60 Vbeta and 13 Jbeta primers. Repertoires were generated with immunoSEQ multiplex PCR, while TCRdb's copy carries only in-frame clones and drops some. The sample lists fewer than 95,000 clones; around 78% were seen once. This clone was counted once. Its antigen remains unidentified. This TCR was recovered from a man younger than 45 in good health and CMV-seronegative. Source material: PBMCs. The gene calls are TRBV5-1 and TRBJ2-2; a weak D match, TRBD2 (6 bases). CDR3 loop: CASSFAGTDTGELFF. The CDR3 DNA follows: TGCGCCAGCAGCTTCGCGGGAACGGACACCGGGGAGCTGTTTTTT. Filled out from reference TRBV5-1 and TRBJ2-2, the complete variable domain reads KAGVTQTPRYLIKTRGQQVTLSCSPISGHRSVSWYQQTPGQGLQFLFEYFSETQRNKGNFPGRFSGRQFSNSRSEMNVSTLELGDSALYLCASSFAGTDTGELFFGEGSRLTVL.